These T cell receptor beta chains were read from a single sample in a study of early T cells in non-severe SARS-CoV-2 infection. MiXCR, run by TCRdb on the 5' RACE reads, gives a single entry per CDR3 protein. The table lists about 110,000 distinct CDR3 sequences, roughly 12% of them singletons, with 3% to 4.5% in the top ten. The sample consisted of whole blood, taken at baseline. These TCRs come from an adult who was a healthcare worker with PCR-confirmed SARS-CoV-2 infection or an uninfected control (not recorded which). The CDR3 runs from the conserved cysteine through the conserved F or W.

TRBV6-2/TRBV6-3	TRBJ1-1	CASRPTGTGYRAFF
TRBV6-5	TRBJ2-7	CASTSSGGASSYEQYF
TRBV12-3/TRBV12-4	TRBJ2-7	CASSRTSGGSYEQYF
TRBV11-2	TRBJ2-5	CASSPTGAAETQYF
TRBV7-8	TRBJ1-5	CASSLRDRGIGNQPQHF
TRBV5-4	TRBJ2-7	CASSYKLAGGYEQYF
TRBV7-9	TRBJ2-7	CASSRSRGGDEQYF
TRBV19	TRBJ2-5	CASSITGSKKTQYF
TRBV5-1	TRBJ2-1	CASSLAGSSSYNEQFF
TRBV11-2	TRBJ2-1	CASTRPPYNEQFF
TRBV28	TRBJ1-5	CASGDRLKPQHF
TRBV4-1	TRBJ2-3	CASSQERAASADTQYF
TRBV5-6	TRBJ1-3	CASSSSPDSISGNTIYF
TRBV20-1	TRBJ1-4	CSAKGTGGATNEKLFF
TRBV5-1	TRBJ2-5	CASRAEESQYF
TRBV6-1	TRBJ1-2	CASSEVQGTNYGYTF
TRBV12-3/TRBV12-4	TRBJ2-1	CASSFWGNEQFF
TRBV29-1	TRBJ1-1	CSVDPGGELNTEAFF
TRBV4-2	TRBJ2-7	CASSQVPSGGSSYEQYF
TRBV11-1	TRBJ2-2	CASSLQGGGELFF